The rows below give T cell receptor beta chains drawn from one sample of a study of shared clonotypes between healthy human individuals. Sequencing used immunoSEQ multiplex PCR; TCRdb keeps in-frame clones, though not all of them. In the table there are about half a million clones, more than 75% of which are singletons. Specimen: PBMCs. These receptors were collected from a woman between 40 and 55 years old in good health. Some clones in this sample may be carry-over from other donors' samples. CDR3s include the opening cysteine and the closing phenylalanine or tryptophan. A D gene is named only where the DNA matches it firmly. The size field is filled for only some rows; it gives once, few, many or a size class.

j_gene: TRBJ1-1
v_gene: TRBV18
abundance: few
d_gene: TRBD1
CDR3aa: CASSPRSRGRDTEAFF
CDR3nt: TGTGCCAGCTCACCACGATCGAGGGGGCGGGACACTGAAGCTTTCTTT

j_gene: TRBJ1-2
v_gene: TRBV5-1
abundance: few
d_gene: .
CDR3aa: CASGGSGRPNYGYTF
CDR3nt: TGCGCCAGCGGAGGTTCGGGACGGCCGAACTATGGCTACACCTTC

j_gene: TRBJ2-1
v_gene: TRBV28
abundance: .
d_gene: TRBD2
CDR3aa: CASKLAGYNNEQFF
CDR3nt: TGTGCCAGCAAGCTAGCGGGGTATAACAATGAGCAGTTCTTC

j_gene: TRBJ2-3
v_gene: TRBV2
abundance: once
d_gene: TRBD2
CDR3aa: CASTRLAARSADTQYF
CDR3nt: TGTGCCAGCACGAGACTAGCGGCCAGGTCCGCAGATACGCAGTATTTT

j_gene: TRBJ2-1
v_gene: TRBV7-9
abundance: .
d_gene: .
CDR3aa: CASSLGLKGNEQFF
CDR3nt: TGTGCCAGCAGCTTAGGACTTAAAGGCAATGAGCAGTTCTTC

j_gene: TRBJ2-3
v_gene: TRBV5-1
abundance: few
d_gene: TRBD1
CDR3aa: CASSRGQSTDTQYF
CDR3nt: TGCGCCAGTAGTAGGGGGCAGAGCACAGATACGCAGTATTTT

j_gene: TRBJ1-2
v_gene: TRBV18
abundance: .
d_gene: .
CDR3aa: CASSPRDSTGYTF
CDR3nt: TGTGCCAGCTCACCACGGGACTCCACCGGCTACACCTTC

j_gene: TRBJ2-5
v_gene: TRBV2
abundance: .
d_gene: TRBD2
CDR3aa: CASSGGTSGSEETQYF
CDR3nt: TGTGCCAGCAGTGGGGGTACTAGCGGGAGCGAAGAGACCCAGTACTTC

j_gene: TRBJ2-1
v_gene: TRBV11-3
abundance: .
d_gene: TRBD1
CDR3aa: CASSLAGTGYNEQFF
CDR3nt: TGTGCCAGCAGCTTAGCTGGGACAGGTTACAATGAGCAGTTCTTC

j_gene: TRBJ2-7
v_gene: TRBV7-3
abundance: .
d_gene: .
CDR3aa: CASSEGRGGEQYF
CDR3nt: TGTGCCAGCAGTGAGGGACGGGGCGGCGAGCAGTACTTC

j_gene: TRBJ2-7
v_gene: TRBV7-8
abundance: .
d_gene: .
CDR3aa: CASSSQRAREQYF
CDR3nt: TGTGCCAGCAGCAGTCAAAGGGCCAGGGAGCAGTACTTC

j_gene: TRBJ2-7
v_gene: TRBV7-2
abundance: .
d_gene: .
CDR3aa: CASSSNSYEQYF
CDR3nt: TGTGCCAGCAGCTCAAACTCCTACGAGCAGTACTTC

j_gene: TRBJ1-1
v_gene: TRBV18
abundance: once
d_gene: .
CDR3aa: CASSPQGNTEAFF
CDR3nt: TGTGCCAGCTCACCACAGGGGAACACTGAAGCTTTCTTT

j_gene: TRBJ2-6
v_gene: TRBV19
abundance: .
d_gene: .
CDR3aa: CASSFSGANVLTF
CDR3nt: TGTGCCAGTAGTTTCTCTGGGGCCAACGTCCTGACTTTC